This T cell receptor (beta chain) comes out of a study of blood T cell repertoires in COVID-19. Across the study: Donors in the United States, Italy and Spain gave samples during acute or convalescent COVID-19. The analysed material was cDNA or gDNA that came from T cells, B-cell-depleted T cells, or PBMCs.

The V and J ends lost 1 base and 6 bases respectively, with 10 bases between them. CDR1 and CDR2 from the germline V gene are MNHEY and SMNVEV (reference sequence). This CDR3 region has 14 residues. Original processing methods: Amplification from reference gene primers served as the basis for estimated nucleated cell counts. Profiling relied on immunoSEQ multiplex PCR, and the TCRdb table lists in-frame clones only, not all of them. V and J calls and clone size are copied from that table; D and trimming were computed from the DNA. The data hold under 200,000 clones, with 85% to 90% observed a single time.

The origin of this receptor is a woman aged 70-85 years with acute or convalescent COVID-19. This chain uses TRBV27 with TRBJ1-5; possibly TRBD1 for D (5 bases). Material: peripheral blood. The CDR3 protein is CASSLYGGTQPQHF. The CDR3 nucleotides are TGTGCCAGCAGTTTATACGGGGGTACTCAGCCCCAGCATTTT.